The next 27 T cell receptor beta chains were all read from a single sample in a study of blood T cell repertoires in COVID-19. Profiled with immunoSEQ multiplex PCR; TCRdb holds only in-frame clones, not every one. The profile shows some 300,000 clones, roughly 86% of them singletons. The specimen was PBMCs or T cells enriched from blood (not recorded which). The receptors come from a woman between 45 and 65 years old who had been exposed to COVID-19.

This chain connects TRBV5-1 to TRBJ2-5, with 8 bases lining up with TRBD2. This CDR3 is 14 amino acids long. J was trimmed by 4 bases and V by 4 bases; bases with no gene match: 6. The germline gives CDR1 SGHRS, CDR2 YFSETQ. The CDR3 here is CASSRGGLGETQYF. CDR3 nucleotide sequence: TGCGCCAGCAGCCGCGGGGGGTTGGGAGAGACCCAGTACTTC.

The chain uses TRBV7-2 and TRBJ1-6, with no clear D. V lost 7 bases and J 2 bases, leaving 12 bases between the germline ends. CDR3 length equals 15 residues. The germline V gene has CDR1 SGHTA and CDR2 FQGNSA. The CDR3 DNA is TGTGCCAGCACCCACGGGGTTACCTATAATTCACCCCTCCACTTT. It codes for CASTHGVTYNSPLHF.

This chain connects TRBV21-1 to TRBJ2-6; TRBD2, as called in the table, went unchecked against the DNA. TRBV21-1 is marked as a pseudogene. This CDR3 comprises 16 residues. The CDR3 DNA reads TGTGCCAGCAGCAAAAAGCGCCATGGTGGGGCCAACGTCCTGACTTTC. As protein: CASSKKRHGGANVLTF.

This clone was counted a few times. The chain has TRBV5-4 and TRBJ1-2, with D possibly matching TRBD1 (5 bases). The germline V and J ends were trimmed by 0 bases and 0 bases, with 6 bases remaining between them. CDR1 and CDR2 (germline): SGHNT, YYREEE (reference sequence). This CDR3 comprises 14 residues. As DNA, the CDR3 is TGTGCCAGCAGCTTGGAGGGGCCTAACTATGGCTACACCTTC. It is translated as CASSLEGPNYGYTF.

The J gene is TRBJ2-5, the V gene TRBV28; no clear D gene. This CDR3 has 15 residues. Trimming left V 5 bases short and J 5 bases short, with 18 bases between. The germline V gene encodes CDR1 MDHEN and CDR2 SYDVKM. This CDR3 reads CASSEPSPRWETQYF. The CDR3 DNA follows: TGTGCCAGCAGTGAACCAAGCCCCCGCTGGGAGACCCAGTACTTC.

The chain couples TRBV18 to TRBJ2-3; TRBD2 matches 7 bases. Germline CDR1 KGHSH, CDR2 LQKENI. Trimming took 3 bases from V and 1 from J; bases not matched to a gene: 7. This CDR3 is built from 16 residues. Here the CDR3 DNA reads TGTGCCAGCTCACCGCCGATGAGCGGGGGCACAGATACGCAGTATTTT. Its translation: CASSPPMSGGTDTQYF.

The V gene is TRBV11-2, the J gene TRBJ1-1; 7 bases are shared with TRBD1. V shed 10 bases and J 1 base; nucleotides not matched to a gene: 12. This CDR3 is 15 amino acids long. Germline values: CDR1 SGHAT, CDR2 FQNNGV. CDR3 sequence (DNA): TGTGCCACCCAGGGTGACAGGGTGCCGAACACTGAAGCTTTCTTT. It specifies CATQGDRVPNTEAFF.

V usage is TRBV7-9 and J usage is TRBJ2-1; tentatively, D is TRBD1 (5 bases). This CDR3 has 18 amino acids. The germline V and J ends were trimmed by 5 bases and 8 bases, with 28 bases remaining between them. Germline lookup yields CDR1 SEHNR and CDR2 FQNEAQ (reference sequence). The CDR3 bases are TGTGCCAGCAGCCCCGCCCGGGCAGGGCCCCGGGTCGGCTATGAGCAGTTCTTC. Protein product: CASSPARAGPRVGYEQFF.

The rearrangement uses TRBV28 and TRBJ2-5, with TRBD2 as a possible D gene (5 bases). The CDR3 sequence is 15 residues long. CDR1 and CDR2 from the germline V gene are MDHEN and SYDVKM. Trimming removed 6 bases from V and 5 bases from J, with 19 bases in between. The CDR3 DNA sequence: TGTGCCAGCAGCCCATCAGGACTGTCGGATGAGACCCAGTACTTC. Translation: CASSPSGLSDETQYF.

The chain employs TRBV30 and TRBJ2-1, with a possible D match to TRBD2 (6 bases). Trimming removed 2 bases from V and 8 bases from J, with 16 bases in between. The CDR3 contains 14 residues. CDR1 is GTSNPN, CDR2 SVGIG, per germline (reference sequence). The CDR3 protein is CAWSMWRDRDEQFF. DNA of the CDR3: TGTGCCTGGAGTATGTGGAGGGATCGGGATGAGCAGTTCTTC.

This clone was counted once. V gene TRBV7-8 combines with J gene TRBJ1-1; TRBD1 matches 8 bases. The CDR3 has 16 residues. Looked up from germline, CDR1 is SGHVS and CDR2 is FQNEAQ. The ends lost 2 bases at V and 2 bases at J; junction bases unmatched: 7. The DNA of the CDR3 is TGTGCCAGCAGCTTAACGGGACAGGCGCTTAACACTGAAGCTTTCTTT. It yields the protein CASSLTGQALNTEAFF.

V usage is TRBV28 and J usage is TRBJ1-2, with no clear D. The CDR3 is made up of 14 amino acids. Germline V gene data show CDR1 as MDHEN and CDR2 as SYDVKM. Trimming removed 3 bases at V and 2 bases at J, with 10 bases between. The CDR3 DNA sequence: TGTGCCAGCAGTTTTTTAATACAGAACTATGGCTACACCTTC. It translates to CASSFLIQNYGYTF.

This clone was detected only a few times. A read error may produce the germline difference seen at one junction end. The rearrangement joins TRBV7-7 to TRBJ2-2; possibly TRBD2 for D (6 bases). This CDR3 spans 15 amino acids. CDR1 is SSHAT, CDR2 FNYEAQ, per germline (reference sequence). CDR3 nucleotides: TGTGCTAGCAGCTTAGGCTCATCGGGGGCCGGGGAGCTGTTTTTT. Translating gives CASSLGSSGAGELFF.

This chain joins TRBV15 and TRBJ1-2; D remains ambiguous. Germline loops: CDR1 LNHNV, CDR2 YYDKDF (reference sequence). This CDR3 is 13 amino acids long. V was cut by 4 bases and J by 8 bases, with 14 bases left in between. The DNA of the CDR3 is TGTGCCACCAGCAAAGACTACCTGCTCGGCTACACCTTC. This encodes CATSKDYLLGYTF.

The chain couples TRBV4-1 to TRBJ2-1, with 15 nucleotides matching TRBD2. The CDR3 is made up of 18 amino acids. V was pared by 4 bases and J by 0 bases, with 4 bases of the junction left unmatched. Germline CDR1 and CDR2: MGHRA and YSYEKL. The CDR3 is CASSLGLAGGSSYNEQFF. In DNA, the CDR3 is TGCGCCAGCAGCCTAGGACTAGCGGGGGGGAGCTCCTACAATGAGCAGTTCTTC.

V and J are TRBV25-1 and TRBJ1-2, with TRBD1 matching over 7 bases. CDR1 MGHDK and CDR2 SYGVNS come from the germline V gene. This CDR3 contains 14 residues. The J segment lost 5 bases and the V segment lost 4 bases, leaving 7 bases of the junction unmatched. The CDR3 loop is CASSGSTGEYGYTF. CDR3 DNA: TGTGCCAGCAGTGGGTCAACAGGGGAATATGGCTACACCTTC.

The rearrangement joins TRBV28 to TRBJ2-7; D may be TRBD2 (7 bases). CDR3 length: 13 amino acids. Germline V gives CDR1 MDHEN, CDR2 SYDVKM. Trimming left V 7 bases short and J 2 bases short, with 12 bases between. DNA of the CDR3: TGTGCCAGCATAGGGGGGGTGGCCTACGAGCAGTACTTC. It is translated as CASIGGVAYEQYF. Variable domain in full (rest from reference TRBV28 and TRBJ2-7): DVKVTQSSRYLVKRTGEKVFLECVQDMDHENMFWYRQDPGLGLRLIYFSYDVKMKEKGDIPEGYSVSREKKERFSLILESASTNQTSMYLCASIGGVAYEQYFGPGTRLTVT.

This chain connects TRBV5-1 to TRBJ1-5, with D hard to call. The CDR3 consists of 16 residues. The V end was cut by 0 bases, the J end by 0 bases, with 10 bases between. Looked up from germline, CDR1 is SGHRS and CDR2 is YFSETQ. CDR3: CASSLDSSYSNQPQHF. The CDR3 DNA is TGCGCCAGCAGCTTGGACAGTTCATATAGCAATCAGCCCCAGCATTTT.

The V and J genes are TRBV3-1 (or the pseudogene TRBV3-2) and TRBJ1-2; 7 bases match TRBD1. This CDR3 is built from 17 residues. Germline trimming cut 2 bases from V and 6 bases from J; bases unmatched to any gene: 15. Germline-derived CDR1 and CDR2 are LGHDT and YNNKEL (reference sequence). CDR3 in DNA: TGTGCCAGCAGCCAACGGTTCACGGGGACAGCCTCCGATGGCTACACCTTC. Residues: CASSQRFTGTASDGYTF.

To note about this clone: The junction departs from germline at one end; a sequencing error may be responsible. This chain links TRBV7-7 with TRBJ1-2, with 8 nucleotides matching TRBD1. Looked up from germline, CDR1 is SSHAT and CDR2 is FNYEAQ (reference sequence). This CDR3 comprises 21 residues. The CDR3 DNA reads TGTGCTAGCAGCTTAGATATTGACAGGGGCCGCGCCCTCCTCCCCCACCATGGCTACACCTTC. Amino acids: CASSLDIDRGRALLPHHGYTF.

DNA for the CDR3: TGTGCCAGCAGCCAAGTCGGGGGAGGGAATTCACCCCTCCACTTT. It translates to CASSQVGGGNSPLHF. J is TRBJ1-6 and V is TRBV4-2; a weak D match, TRBD1 (5 bases). Trimming left V 1 base short and J 7 bases short, with 11 bases between. The CDR3 length is 15 residues. CDR1 is LGHNA and CDR2 is YNFKEQ in the germline V gene.

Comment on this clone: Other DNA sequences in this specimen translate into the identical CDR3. This chain's CDR3 is CASSLQYEQYF. In DNA form, the CDR3 reads TGTGCCAGCAGCCTACAGTACGAGCAGTACTTC. The chain employs TRBV7-9 and TRBJ2-7; no reliable D call. Germline CDR1 is SEHNR and CDR2 is FQNEAQ (reference sequence). Trimming took 5 bases from V and 4 from J, leaving 6 bases between them. The CDR3 extends over 11 amino acids.

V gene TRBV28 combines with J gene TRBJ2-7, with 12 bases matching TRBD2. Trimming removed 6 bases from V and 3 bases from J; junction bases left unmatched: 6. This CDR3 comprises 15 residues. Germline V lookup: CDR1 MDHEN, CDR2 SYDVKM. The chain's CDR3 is CASSPGGLAGYEQYF. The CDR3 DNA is TGTGCCAGCAGCCCTGGGGGACTAGCGGGCTACGAGCAGTACTTC.

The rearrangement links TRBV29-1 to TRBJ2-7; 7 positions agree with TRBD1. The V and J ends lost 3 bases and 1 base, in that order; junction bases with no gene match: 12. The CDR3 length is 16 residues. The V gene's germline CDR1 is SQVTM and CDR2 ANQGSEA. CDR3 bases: TGCAGCGTTGAGGGCGTGGGGGACAGAAAGTCCTACGAGCAGTACTTC. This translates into CSVEGVGDRKSYEQYF.

The CDR3 loop reads CASKFSGGPLNEQFF. The CDR3 bases are TGTGCCAGCAAATTTTCGGGGGGGCCTTTAAATGAGCAGTTCTTC. The chain employs TRBV2 and TRBJ2-1; 8 bases are shared with TRBD2. This CDR3 is built from 15 residues. The J segment lost 7 bases and the V segment lost 7 bases, leaving 12 bases of the junction unmatched. Germline CDR1 reads SNHLY; CDR2 reads FYNNEI.

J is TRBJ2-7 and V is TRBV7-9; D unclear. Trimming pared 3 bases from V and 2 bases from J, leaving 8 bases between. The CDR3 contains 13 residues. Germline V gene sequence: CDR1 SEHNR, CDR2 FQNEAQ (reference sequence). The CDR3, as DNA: TGTGCCAGCAGCTTCGGTCGAACCTACGAGCAGTACTTC. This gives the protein CASSFGRTYEQYF.

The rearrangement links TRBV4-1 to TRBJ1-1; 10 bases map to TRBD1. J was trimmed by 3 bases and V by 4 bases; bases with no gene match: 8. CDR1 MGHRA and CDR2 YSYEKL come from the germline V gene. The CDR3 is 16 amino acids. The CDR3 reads CASSPHRDRGYTEAFF. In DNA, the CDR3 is TGCGCCAGCAGCCCCCACCGGGACAGGGGTTACACTGAAGCTTTCTTT.